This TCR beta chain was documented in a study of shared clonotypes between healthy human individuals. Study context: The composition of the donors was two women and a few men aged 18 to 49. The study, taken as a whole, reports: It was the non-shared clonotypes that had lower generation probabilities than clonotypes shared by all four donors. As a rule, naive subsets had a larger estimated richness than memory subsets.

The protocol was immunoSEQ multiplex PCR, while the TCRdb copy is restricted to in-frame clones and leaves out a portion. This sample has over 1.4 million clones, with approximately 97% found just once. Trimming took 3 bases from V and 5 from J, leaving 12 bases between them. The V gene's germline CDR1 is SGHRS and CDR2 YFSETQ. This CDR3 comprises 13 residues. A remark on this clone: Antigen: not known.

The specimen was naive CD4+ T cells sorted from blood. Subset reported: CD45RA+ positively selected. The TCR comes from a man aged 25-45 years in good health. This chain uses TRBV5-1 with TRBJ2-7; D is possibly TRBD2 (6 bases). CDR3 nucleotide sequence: TGCGCCAGCAGCTCACAGGACTACCACGAGCAGTACTTC. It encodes CASSSQDYHEQYF.